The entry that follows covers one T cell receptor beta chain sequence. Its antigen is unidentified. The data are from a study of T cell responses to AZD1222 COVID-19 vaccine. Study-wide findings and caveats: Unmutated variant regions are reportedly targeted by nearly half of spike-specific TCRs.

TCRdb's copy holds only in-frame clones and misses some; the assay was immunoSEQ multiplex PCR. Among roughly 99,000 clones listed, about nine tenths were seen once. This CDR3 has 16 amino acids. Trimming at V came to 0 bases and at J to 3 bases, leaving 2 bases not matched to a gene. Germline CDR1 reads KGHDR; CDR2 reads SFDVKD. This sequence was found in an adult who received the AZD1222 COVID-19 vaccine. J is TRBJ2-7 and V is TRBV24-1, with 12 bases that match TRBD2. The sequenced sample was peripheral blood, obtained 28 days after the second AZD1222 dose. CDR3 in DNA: TGTGCCACCAGTGATTTGGGACTAGCGGGGTTCTACGAGCAGTACTTC. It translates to CATSDLGLAGFYEQYF.